Each of the 26 T cell receptor beta chains below was sequenced from the same sample in a study of cytomegalovirus exposure and HLA in healthy donors. Libraries were prepared by immunoSEQ multiplex PCR; TCRdb keeps only in-frame clonotypes and omits some of them. The table has more than 150,000 clones, approximately 90% seen once. The specimen sequenced was PBMCs. These receptors were obtained from a man aged 18 to 35 in good health and CMV-seronegative.

The V and J genes are TRBV5-1 and TRBJ2-3, with TRBD1 identical over 7 bases. Trimming took 3 bases from V and 6 from J; bases not matched to a gene: 7. CDR1 and CDR2 (germline): SGHRS, YFSETQ. The CDR3 is 14 amino acids. The CDR3 loop reads CASSSSTGADTQYF. As DNA, the CDR3 is TGCGCCAGCAGCTCTTCTACAGGGGCGGATACGCAGTATTTT.

This clone has a single count. This sequence joins TRBV27 and TRBJ2-2; 11 nucleotides agree with TRBD2. V dropped 3 bases and J dropped 1; count of bases not matched to a gene: 4. The CDR3 totals 17 residues. The germline CDR1 and CDR2 sequences are MNHEY and SMNVEV (reference sequence). The DNA of the CDR3 is TGTGCCAGCAGTTTTAGGCTAGCGGGAGGGAACACCGGGGAGCTGTTTTTT. It yields the protein CASSFRLAGGNTGELFF.

The chain carries TRBV6-5 and TRBJ1-4; the match to TRBD1 covers 7 bases. Looked up from germline, CDR1 is MNHEY and CDR2 is SVGAGI. Trimming at V came to 4 bases and at J to 8 bases, leaving 10 bases not matched to a gene. The CDR3 sequence is 15 residues long. The CDR3 DNA reads TGTGCCAGCAGTTCCAACAGGGGAGGAGGGGAAAAACTGTTTTTT. As protein: CASSSNRGGGEKLFF.

The chain links TRBV27 to TRBJ1-2; 8 bases agree with TRBD1. Germline CDR1 reads MNHEY; CDR2 reads SMNVEV (reference sequence). The CDR3 runs 14 residues. Unmatched junction bases numbered 8, after V lost 6 bases and J lost 5 bases. For the CDR3, the DNA is TGTGCCAGCAGCCTGTATAGGACAGGGTATGGCTACACCTTC. Protein product: CASSLYRTGYGYTF.

The chain couples TRBV28 to TRBJ1-5; TRBD1 agrees at 12 bases. Trimming at V came to 2 bases and at J to 4 bases, leaving 9 bases not matched to a gene. The length of the CDR3 is 18 residues. Germline-derived CDR1 and CDR2 are MDHEN and SYDVKM. The CDR3, as DNA: TGTGCCAGCAGTTTACCGTGGGACAGGGGGCGTCCAAATCAGCCCCAGCATTTT. This sequence encodes CASSLPWDRGRPNQPQHF.

The J gene is TRBJ1-6, the V gene TRBV5-1; D is uncertain. The CDR3 consists of 15 residues. CDR1 and CDR2 from the germline V gene are SGHRS and YFSETQ. Trimming took off 0 bases at V and 0 bases at J, with 4 bases between the two ends. The CDR3 DNA reads TGCGCCAGCAGCTTGGGGAGCTCCTATAATTCACCCCTCCACTTT. It codes for CASSLGSSYNSPLHF.

The chain links TRBV28 to TRBJ2-5, with D maybe TRBD1 (5 bases). The CDR3 length is 14 residues. The V gene lost 5 bases and the J gene lost 7 bases, with 17 bases spanning the gap. The germline V gene encodes CDR1 MDHEN and CDR2 SYDVKM. CDR3 protein: CASSPNRLRGTQYF. As DNA, the CDR3 is TGTGCCAGCAGTCCGAACAGGTTAAGAGGGACCCAGTACTTC.

The genes are TRBV28 and TRBJ1-2, with a possible D match to TRBD1 (5 bases). V lost 4 bases and J 0 bases, leaving 15 bases between the germline ends. From germline, CDR1 is MDHEN and CDR2 SYDVKM. The CDR3 length is 16 residues. The DNA of the CDR3 is TGTGCCAGCAGTTCTGGAGGGGATCAAGCTAACTATGGCTACACCTTC. Protein: CASSSGGDQANYGYTF.

This clone was seen a handful of times. V is TRBV11-2 and J is TRBJ1-3; D possibly corresponds to TRBD1 (6 bases). The CDR3 consists of 14 residues. V lost 5 bases, J lost 2 bases, and 10 bases lay in between. CDR1 is SGHAT, CDR2 FQNNGV, per germline. The CDR3: CASSHRVTGNTIYF. The CDR3 DNA sequence: TGTGCCAGCAGCCACAGGGTAACTGGAAACACCATATATTTT.

This chain uses TRBV2 with TRBJ2-5; D remains unclear. The V gene's germline CDR1 is SNHLY and CDR2 FYNNEI. V lost 3 bases and J 1 base, leaving 9 bases between the germline ends. The length of the CDR3 is 14 residues. The chain's CDR3 is CASSDSNSQETQYF. Written as DNA, the CDR3 is TGTGCCAGCAGTGATAGTAACAGCCAAGAGACCCAGTACTTC.

The count of this clone is one. The chain joins TRBV27 to TRBJ1-2; D possibly corresponds to TRBD1 (6 bases). Germline V gene data show CDR1 as MNHEY and CDR2 as SMNVEV (reference sequence). V was shortened by 0 bases and J by 6 bases, with 11 bases between the two germline ends. The CDR3 spans 14 residues. The CDR3 DNA reads TGTGCCAGCAGTTTATCGGTAGGGGGGGATGGCTACACCTTC. Translated: CASSLSVGGDGYTF.

The J gene is TRBJ2-3, the V gene TRBV5-1, with 8 bases aligning to TRBD1. CDR1 SGHRS and CDR2 YFSETQ come from the germline V gene. The trim removed 3 bases at V and 4 bases at J, leaving 10 bases unmatched. The CDR3 length is 16 residues. The CDR3 DNA follows: TGCGCCAGCAGCTCGTATGGGACAGGCCTGCCAGATACGCAGTATTTT. It translates to CASSSYGTGLPDTQYF.

The V gene is TRBV4-2, the J gene TRBJ1-1; TRBD1 agrees at 9 bases. The length of the CDR3 is 13 residues. Germline V gene sequence: CDR1 LGHNA, CDR2 YNFKEQ. Unmatched junction bases numbered 5, after V lost 2 bases and J lost 10 bases. CDR3 in amino acids: CASSQQTGGRAFF. The CDR3 region has the DNA TGTGCCAGCAGCCAACAGACAGGGGGGCGAGCTTTCTTT.

This chain links TRBV28 with TRBJ1-1; 7 positions agree with TRBD1. The CDR3 has 15 residues. Trimming took 3 bases from V and 4 from J; bases not matched to a gene: 8. Per the germline V gene, CDR1 is MDHEN and CDR2 is SYDVKM. The CDR3 nucleotides read TGTGCCAGCAGTTTGAGTTGGACAGGAGGCACTGAAGCTTTCTTT. The encoded protein is CASSLSWTGGTEAFF.

J is TRBJ2-5 and V is TRBV7-2, with D possibly TRBD1 on 6 matching bases. The V and J ends lost 4 bases and 5 bases respectively, with 17 bases between them. Germline CDR1 and CDR2: SGHTA and FQGNSA. This CDR3 has 15 amino acids. The CDR3: CASSSRTDLGETQYF. CDR3 nucleotide sequence: TGTGCCAGCAGCTCACGGACAGACCTAGGCGAGACCCAGTACTTC. The full variable domain, rest sourced from reference TRBV7-2 and TRBJ2-5, is GAGVSQSPSNKVTEKGKDVELRCDPISGHTALYWYRQSLGQGLEFLIYFQGNSAPDKSGLPSDRFSAERTGGSVSTLTIQRTQQEDSAVYLCASSSRTDLGETQYFGPGTRLLVL.

This clone was counted a few times. This rearrangement joins TRBV19 to TRBJ2-5, with 9 bases that match TRBD2. Germline assignment: CDR1 LNHDA and CDR2 SQIVND (reference sequence). Losses at the gene ends were 6 bases for V and 5 bases for J; bases not matched to a gene: 7. The CDR3 length is 14 residues. CDR3 amino acids: CASSAIAGEETQYF. CDR3 DNA: TGTGCCAGTAGCGCAATAGCGGGGGAGGAGACCCAGTACTTC.

V is TRBV5-1 and J is TRBJ2-7; D is possibly TRBD2 (5 bases). Germline CDR1 reads SGHRS; CDR2 reads YFSETQ. This CDR3 region has 14 residues. Trimming left V 1 base short and J 7 bases short, with 15 bases between. CDR3 residues: CASSLFLDSGEQYV. The CDR3 DNA sequence: TGCGCCAGCAGCTTGTTCCTCGACTCGGGGGAGCAGTACGTC.

The CDR3: CASSLGDRANQPQHF. The CDR3 DNA reads as TGTGCCAGCAGCTTAGGGGACAGGGCAAATCAGCCCCAGCATTTT. The chain uses TRBV13 and TRBJ1-5, with 8 bases aligning to TRBD1. After removal of 0 bases from V and 4 bases from J, the junction contained 2 bases not matched to a gene. The length of the CDR3 is 15 residues. Germline V gene lookup returns CDR1 PRHDT and CDR2 FYEKMQ (reference sequence). Supplemented by reference TRBV13 and TRBJ1-5, the full variable domain reads AAGVIQSPRHLIKEKRETATLKCYPIPRHDTVYWYQQGPGQDPQFLISFYEKMQSDKGSIPDRFSAQQFSDYHSELNMSSLELGDSALYFCASSLGDRANQPQHFGDGTRLSIL.

The rearrangement uses TRBV11-2 and TRBJ1-1; no clear D. V was shortened by 3 bases and J by 1 base, with 6 bases between the two germline ends. The CDR3 runs to 13 residues. From germline, CDR1 is SGHAT and CDR2 FQNNGV. CDR3: CASSFSTNTEAFF. In nucleotides, the CDR3 is TGTGCCAGCAGCTTCTCTACGAACACTGAAGCTTTCTTT. Combining the CDR3 with reference TRBV11-2 and TRBJ1-1 gives the whole variable domain EAGVAQSPRYKIIEKRQSVAFWCNPISGHATLYWYQQILGQGPKLLIQFQNNGVVDDSQLPKDRFSAERLKGVDSTLKIQPAKLEDSAVYLCASSFSTNTEAFFGQGTRLTVV.

J is TRBJ2-3 and V is TRBV25-1; D not certain. The V gene's germline CDR1 is MGHDK and CDR2 SYGVNS. Trimming removed 4 bases from V and 4 bases from J, with 9 bases in between. The CDR3 covers 13 residues. The chain's CDR3 is CASSASTPDTQYF. The CDR3 DNA reads as TGTGCCAGCAGTGCCAGTACCCCAGATACGCAGTATTTT.

The chain links TRBV7-6 to TRBJ2-7; unclear D gene. CDR1 is SGHVS and CDR2 is FNYEAQ in the germline V gene. This CDR3 is 11 amino acids long. V shed 5 bases and J shed 9 bases, with 11 bases lying between them. The CDR3 DNA is TGTGCCAGCAGCGCTGATAAGTTGCAGTACGTC. It yields the protein CASSADKLQYV.

About this clone: Other DNA sequences in this specimen translate into the identical CDR3. The chain uses TRBV28 and TRBJ2-7, with TRBD1 as a possible D gene (5 bases). V was cut by 2 bases and J by 1 base, with 6 bases left in between. Germline CDR1 MDHEN, CDR2 SYDVKM. The CDR3 extends over 13 amino acids. The DNA of the CDR3 is TGTGCCAGCAGTTTAACAGGTTCCTACGAGCAGTACTTC. It codes for CASSLTGSYEQYF. The variable domain in full, completed from reference TRBV28 and TRBJ2-7, reads DVKVTQSSRYLVKRTGEKVFLECVQDMDHENMFWYRQDPGLGLRLIYFSYDVKMKEKGDIPEGYSVSREKKERFSLILESASTNQTSMYLCASSLTGSYEQYFGPGTRLTVT.

The CDR3, as DNA: TGTGCCAGCAGCAGGTCGGGGGGCGGGATTTTAGATACGCAGTATTTT. Amino acids: CASSRSGGGILDTQYF. J is TRBJ2-3 and V is TRBV7-2, with a possible D match to TRBD2 (7 bases). The germline gives CDR1 SGHTA, CDR2 FQGNSA. The CDR3 totals 16 residues. The germline V and J ends were trimmed by 5 bases and 5 bases, with 20 bases remaining between them.

This chain joins TRBV5-1 and TRBJ1-1; no definite D call. V was pared by 0 bases and J by 4 bases, with 4 bases between. CDR1 and CDR2 (germline): SGHRS, YFSETQ. The CDR3 loop spans 12 amino acids. DNA of the CDR3: TGCGCCAGCAGCTTGGTCTCCACTGAAGCTTTCTTT. This translates into CASSLVSTEAFF.

The chain uses TRBV7-2 and TRBJ1-6; 10 nucleotides agree with TRBD1. V lost 3 bases to trimming and J lost 3 bases; unmatched junction nucleotides: 2. This CDR3 comprises 16 residues. Germline CDR1 and CDR2: SGHTA and FQGNSA. CDR3 nucleotide sequence: TGTGCCAGCAGCTTGACAGGGGGCCTCTATAATTCACCCCTCCACTTT. It is translated as CASSLTGGLYNSPLHF.

This sequence joins TRBV5-6 and TRBJ2-1; D is undetermined. Trimming stripped 1 base from V and 4 bases from J, with 9 bases between. Germline loops: CDR1 SGHDT, CDR2 YYEEEE. The CDR3 spans 14 residues. As DNA, the CDR3 is TGTGCCAGCAGCTTGAGAGGTCTGTACAATGAGCAGTTCTTC. It specifies CASSLRGLYNEQFF.